This passage covers 30 T cell receptor beta chains from one sample sequenced in a study of human T cells and chemical hapten exposure. TCRdb called the RACE reads again in MiXCR, with one record for every CDR3 protein. This repertoire shows around 130,000 distinct CDR3 sequences, 8.5% to 9.5% found once; its top ten account for approximately 1.6%. Described time point: healthy volunteer bleed at 2 weeks. From whole blood left unfractionated, total RNA was extracted. The sample comprised whole blood. The receptor set was obtained from a male donor in good health. Some clones in this sample may be carry-over from other donors' samples.

The genes are TRBV6-6 and TRBJ2-1; 8 bases map to TRBD1. Trimming removed 5 bases from V and 7 bases from J; junction bases left unmatched: 1. Germline CDR1 MNHNY, CDR2 SVGAGI (reference sequence). There are 12 residues in the CDR3. DNA for the CDR3: TGTGCCAGCAGTCGACAGGGGAATGAGCAGTTCTTC. It specifies CASSRQGNEQFF.

This clonotype has just a few counts. This sequence joins TRBV5-6 and TRBJ1-1; weak D call: TRBD1 (6 bases). This CDR3 is built from 15 residues. CDR1 is SGHDT, CDR2 YYEEEE, per germline. Trimming pared 3 bases from V and 1 base from J, leaving 13 bases between. The CDR3 spells CASSYLTGPNTEAFF. CDR3 sequence (DNA): TGTGCCAGCAGCTATTTGACAGGCCCGAACACTGAAGCTTTCTTT.

This clonotype was recorded at least ten times. The junction and the germline gene differ at one end; a read error may be behind it. J is TRBJ2-7 and V is TRBV13; 7 bases map to TRBD1. Per germline, CDR1 PRHDT and CDR2 FYEKMQ (reference sequence). The CDR3 loop spans 12 amino acids. The CDR3 loop reads CASSLGGNEQYF. CDR3 coding DNA: TGTGCCAGCAGTTTAGGGGGCAACGAGCAGTACTTC.

The table lists this clonotype with a few counts. The V and J genes are TRBV5-4 and TRBJ1-1; perhaps TRBD1 as D (6 bases). Trimming pared 4 bases from V and 1 base from J, leaving 14 bases between. Per germline, CDR1 SGHNT and CDR2 YYREEE (reference sequence). The length of the CDR3 is 15 residues. The DNA of the CDR3 is TGTGCCAGCAGCCAAGGGTGGGGGGCGAACACTGAAGCTTTCTTT. As protein: CASSQGWGANTEAFF.

The chain joins TRBV5-1 to TRBJ2-3; 8 bases agree with TRBD1. The J segment lost 0 bases and the V segment lost 4 bases, leaving 7 bases of the junction unmatched. The germline V gene encodes CDR1 SGHRS and CDR2 YFSETQ. This CDR3 contains 16 residues. The chain's CDR3 is CASSHGQGSSTDTQYF. Written as DNA, the CDR3 is TGCGCCAGCAGCCACGGACAGGGAAGTAGCACAGATACGCAGTATTTT.

In its sample, this clonotype was seen many times. This chain joins TRBV25-1 and TRBJ1-1, with no clear D. V was clipped by 6 bases and J by 1 base, with 3 bases between them. In germline, CDR1 is MGHDK, CDR2 SYGVNS. The CDR3 loop spans 11 amino acids. The CDR3 is CASRWNTEAFF. DNA for the CDR3: TGTGCCAGCAGGTGGAACACTGAAGCTTTCTTT. Together with reference TRBV25-1 and TRBJ1-1, the CDR3 gives the full variable domain: EADIYQTPRYLVIGTGKKITLECSQTMGHDKMYWYQQDPGMELHLIHYSYGVNSTEKGDLSSESTVSRIRTEHFPLTLESARPSHTSQYLCASRWNTEAFFGQGTRLTVV.

The rearrangement uses TRBV7-9 and TRBJ1-2; 7 nucleotides agree with TRBD1. Germline V gene sequence: CDR1 SEHNR, CDR2 FQNEAQ (reference sequence). CDR3 length equals 15 residues. The trim removed 1 base at V and 7 bases at J, leaving 9 bases unmatched. CDR3 in DNA: TGTGCCAGCAGCTTAGATAGGGGACAGAGACGTGGCTACACCTTC. It yields the protein CASSLDRGQRRGYTF. Variable domain in full (rest from reference TRBV7-9 and TRBJ1-2): DTGVSQNPRHKITKRGQNVTFRCDPISEHNRLYWYRQTLGQGPEFLTYFQNEAQLEKSRLLSDRFSAERPKGSFSTLEIQRTEQGDSAMYLCASSLDRGQRRGYTFGSGTRLTVV.

The chain is built from TRBV12-3 or TRBV12-4 and TRBJ2-1; the match to TRBD1 covers 7 bases. There are 16 residues in the CDR3. Trimming removed 6 bases from V and 7 bases from J; junction bases left unmatched: 15. DNA for the CDR3: TGTGCCAGCAGCTTGGAGTTAGGGGGCCCGAGAAATGAGCAGTTCTTC. It is translated as CASSLELGGPRNEQFF.

This clonotype was counted at least ten times. This chain uses TRBV24-1 with TRBJ2-2; D is unresolved. Germline V CDR1 and CDR2: KGHDR, SFDVKD. Trimming pared 3 bases from V and 5 bases from J, leaving 0 bases between. The CDR3 covers 11 residues. The CDR3 is CATSDTGELFF. CDR3 sequence (DNA): TGTGCCACCAGTGATACCGGGGAGCTGTTTTTT.

This clonotype came up many times. The chain couples TRBV9 to TRBJ1-6, with 12 bases matching TRBD1. This CDR3 has 16 residues. Per germline, CDR1 SGDLS and CDR2 YYNGEE. The V and J ends lost 3 bases and 7 bases, in that order; junction bases with no gene match: 5. The CDR3 region has the DNA TGTGCCAGCAGCGGTGGGACAGGGGGCCCCAATTCACCCCTCCACTTT. Amino acid sequence: CASSGGTGGPNSPLHF.

This clonotype was seen many times. The chain carries TRBV5-1 and TRBJ2-2, with 7 bases identical to TRBD1. CDR1 is SGHRS and CDR2 is YFSETQ in the germline V gene. This CDR3 comprises 14 residues. The ends lost 0 bases at V and 6 bases at J; junction bases unmatched: 2. The CDR3 spells CASSLDGTAGELFF. The DNA for the CDR3 is TGCGCCAGCAGCTTGGACGGGACAGCCGGGGAGCTGTTTTTT.

This clonotype was detected many times. This sequence joins TRBV10-3 and TRBJ2-3; D perhaps matches TRBD2 (6 bases). Germline CDR1 reads ENHRY; CDR2 reads SYGVKD. V was trimmed by 2 bases and J by 1 base, leaving 13 bases between them. There are 16 residues in the CDR3. The CDR3 protein is CAISELGGVGTDTQYF. The CDR3 bases are TGTGCCATCAGTGAGCTAGGAGGGGTAGGCACAGATACGCAGTATTTT.

This clonotype appeared a few times. The chain carries TRBV9 and TRBJ2-7; perhaps TRBD2 as D (7 bases). Trimming left V 3 bases short and J 3 bases short, with 16 bases between. The length of the CDR3 is 15 residues. CDR1 is SGDLS and CDR2 is YYNGEE in the germline V gene. Here the CDR3 DNA reads TGTGCCAGCAGCGGTGAGGGAGGGGGGAGCTACGAGCAGTACTTC. The encoded protein is CASSGEGGGSYEQYF.

This clonotype was seen repeatedly, ten times or more. The rearrangement links TRBV6-6 to TRBJ2-1; no clear D gene. In germline, CDR1 is MNHNY, CDR2 SVGAGI (reference sequence). The V and J ends lost 2 bases and 7 bases respectively, with 9 bases between them. CDR3 size: 13 residues. The CDR3 bases are TGTGCCAGCAGTTACCCGGAAGGGAATGAGCAGTTCTTC. Translation: CASSYPEGNEQFF.

This clonotype has just one count. The genes are TRBV7-7 and TRBJ1-4; 8 bases map to TRBD1. V lost 5 bases and J lost 7; bases outside the gene matches: 9. This CDR3 spans 15 amino acids. The germline V gene has CDR1 SSHAT and CDR2 FNYEAQ (reference sequence). CDR3 region: CASSLGTGRGEKLFF. In nucleotides, the CDR3 is TGTGCCAGCAGCCTAGGGACAGGTCGCGGTGAAAAACTGTTTTTT.

The genes are TRBV6-5 and TRBJ2-2; D ambiguous. CDR1 and CDR2 from the germline V gene are MNHEY and SVGAGI. This CDR3 is built from 13 residues. Trimming stripped 0 bases from V and 7 bases from J, with 6 bases between. The CDR3 reads CASSYSGNGELFF. The CDR3 DNA is TGTGCCAGCAGTTACTCTGGAAACGGGGAGCTGTTTTTT.

The chain joins TRBV20-1 to TRBJ1-5; D remains unclear. Germline loops: CDR1 DFQATT, CDR2 SNEGSKA (reference sequence). V dropped 5 bases and J dropped 2 bases, with 16 bases sitting between them. CDR3 length: 15 amino acids. In DNA, the CDR3 is TGCAGTGCTCCCCAAACCGCGCCGGGCAATCAGCCCCAGCATTTT. Translating it yields CSAPQTAPGNQPQHF.

The V call is TRBV6-2 or TRBV6-3, the J call TRBJ1-5, with no clear D. CDR1 MNHEY and CDR2 SVGEGT come from the germline V gene. With 0 bases removed from V and 0 bases from J, the gap between germline ends came to 12 bases. The CDR3 runs to 17 residues. This CDR3 reads CASSYSFQPASNQPQHF. As DNA, the CDR3 is TGTGCCAGCAGTTACTCGTTTCAGCCCGCTAGCAATCAGCCCCAGCATTTT.

This clonotype was observed a handful of times. The genes are TRBV7-8 and TRBJ2-1; a weak D match, TRBD2 (6 bases). In germline, CDR1 is SGHVS, CDR2 FQNEAQ. V was clipped by 5 bases and J by 7 bases, with 18 bases between them. The CDR3 spans 15 residues. Here the CDR3 DNA reads TGTGCCAGCAGCCCGAAGGCGGGGTCGGCGAATGAGCAGTTCTTC. Its protein is CASSPKAGSANEQFF. The whole variable domain, filled in from reference TRBV7-8 and TRBJ2-1, reads GAGVSQSPRYKVAKRGQDVALRCDPISGHVSLFWYQQALGQGPEFLTYFQNEAQLDKSGLPSDRFFAERPEGSVSTLKIQRTQQEDSAVYLCASSPKAGSANEQFFGPGTRLTVL.

This clonotype was counted at least ten times. J is TRBJ1-2 and V is TRBV4-3; D not resolved. The CDR3 covers 14 residues. CDR1 and CDR2 (germline): LGHNA, YSLEER. V was shortened by 1 base and J by 2 bases, with 8 bases between the two germline ends. CDR3 region: CASSQAAGNYGYTF. DNA for the CDR3: TGCGCCAGCAGCCAAGCCGCTGGGAACTATGGCTACACCTTC.

The V and J genes are TRBV6-1 and TRBJ1-5; 12 bases map to TRBD1. CDR3 length: 14 amino acids. The J segment lost 6 bases and the V segment lost 7 bases, leaving 4 bases of the junction unmatched. CDR1 and CDR2 from the germline V gene are MNHNS and SASEGT. The CDR3 DNA reads as TGTGCCAGCACCGGGACAGGGGGCGTTCAGCCCCAGCATTTT. This translates into CASTGTGGVQPQHF.

This clonotype was seen a handful of times. The rearrangement links TRBV10-3 to TRBJ1-2; 8 bases are a match to TRBD1. V shed 3 bases and J 7 bases; nucleotides not matched to a gene: 22. The CDR3 is 19 residues long. CDR1 ENHRY and CDR2 SYGVKD come from the germline V gene. The CDR3: CAISELRTGYSPTLSGYTF. Written as DNA, the CDR3 is TGTGCCATCAGTGAACTCCGGACAGGGTATTCCCCTACCTTAAGTGGCTACACCTTC.

This clonotype showed up just a few times. The rearrangement uses TRBV3-1 and TRBJ2-3; 11 bases line up with TRBD2. In germline, CDR1 is LGHDT, CDR2 YNNKEL (reference sequence). This CDR3 comprises 17 residues. J was trimmed by 4 bases and V by 4 bases; bases with no gene match: 10. CDR3 DNA sequence: TGTGCCAGCAGCCCCCAACTAGCGGGAGTTTTCGCAGATACGCAGTATTTT. Its translation is CASSPQLAGVFADTQYF.

This clonotype occurred many times. The chain joins TRBV4-3 to TRBJ1-4; TRBD1 is a possible D gene (6 bases). Deletions cut 2 bases from V and 8 bases from J, with 15 bases between. Germline V gene sequence: CDR1 LGHNA, CDR2 YSLEER. The CDR3 has 15 residues. CDR3 sequence reads: CASSQNGAGDEKLFF. The CDR3 region has the DNA TGCGCCAGCAGCCAAAACGGGGCAGGGGACGAAAAACTGTTTTTT.

The J gene is TRBJ2-7, the V gene TRBV29-1; the D is unclear. Germline CDR1 and CDR2: SQVTM and ANQGSEA. This CDR3 has 11 amino acids. V dropped 5 bases and J dropped 2 bases, with 7 bases sitting between them. CDR3 DNA: TGCAGCGTTAATGGGGCCTACGAGCAGTACTTC. It specifies CSVNGAYEQYF.

This clonotype occurred a few times. J is TRBJ2-2 and V is TRBV9; unclear D gene. Trimming took 4 bases from V and 0 from J, leaving 10 bases between them. The CDR3 length is 15 residues. CDR1 SGDLS and CDR2 YYNGEE come from the germline V gene. The CDR3 is CASSPRQPNTGELFF. The CDR3 bases are TGTGCCAGCAGCCCCCGCCAGCCGAACACCGGGGAGCTGTTTTTT.

In this sample, this clonotype turned up a few times. This chain links TRBV29-1 with TRBJ1-2; tentative D call: TRBD1 (6 bases). CDR3 length: 10 amino acids. Looked up from germline, CDR1 is SQVTM and CDR2 is ANQGSEA. V was clipped by 4 bases and J by 10 bases, with 10 bases between them. The DNA for the CDR3 is TGCAGCGTTGGAAGACAGGACTACACCTTC. As protein: CSVGRQDYTF.

This clonotype has ten or more counts. The chain has TRBV2 and TRBJ1-6; 11 bases map to TRBD1. Per the germline V gene, CDR1 is SNHLY and CDR2 is FYNNEI. The CDR3 is made up of 14 amino acids. The trim removed 7 bases at V and 9 bases at J, leaving 5 bases unmatched. The CDR3 sequence is CASIGTGGSSPLHF. In DNA, the CDR3 is TGTGCCAGCATTGGGACAGGGGGGTCTTCACCCCTCCACTTT. Filled out from reference TRBV2 and TRBJ1-6, the complete variable domain reads EPEVTQTPSHQVTQMGQEVILRCVPISNHLYFYWYRQILGQKVEFLVSFYNNEISEKSEIFDDQFSVERPDGSNFTLKIRSTKLEDSAMYFCASIGTGGSSPLHFGNGTRLTVT.

A note on this clonotype: A much more abundant neighbour one base away suggests this may be a read error. The chain links TRBV5-1 to TRBJ1-1; D perhaps matches TRBD1 (6 bases). Trimming took off 2 bases at V and 5 bases at J, with 16 bases between the two ends. The CDR3 consists of 15 residues. Germline values: CDR1 SGHRS, CDR2 YFSETQ. CDR3 bases: TGCGCCAGCAGCTTTGTTAACAGGGTGCATACTGAAGCTTTCTTT. Its protein is CASSFVNRVHTEAFF.

This clonotype showed up many times. The chain joins TRBV20-1 to TRBJ2-1; 7 positions match TRBD2. The junction had 9 bases not matched to a gene; V was cut back by 3 bases and J by 1 base. Per germline, CDR1 DFQATT and CDR2 SNEGSKA (reference sequence). This CDR3 has 16 amino acids. CDR3 bases: TGCAGTGCTAGTGGGGCTAGCGGTTATTCCTACAATGAGCAGTTCTTC. This codes for CSASGASGYSYNEQFF.